These 27 T cell receptor beta chains came from one sample sequenced in a study of cytomegalovirus exposure and HLA in healthy donors. Sequencing used immunoSEQ multiplex PCR; TCRdb keeps in-frame clones, though not all of them. Of 100,000 to 120,000 clones listed, roughly 90% are singletons. The sequencing sample was made of PBMCs. The origin of the receptors is a woman aged 25 to 39 in good health and CMV-seropositive.

The chain couples TRBV30 to TRBJ1-1; no reliable D call. The CDR3 is 14 residues long. Germline CDR1 GTSNPN, CDR2 SVGIG (reference sequence). Deletions cut 2 bases from V and 4 bases from J, with 14 bases between. The CDR3 loop is CAWSRRLPGTEAFF. CDR3 bases: TGTGCCTGGAGTCGCCGACTCCCCGGCACTGAAGCTTTCTTT.

The chain employs TRBV19 and TRBJ2-7; a weak D match, TRBD1 (6 bases). The CDR3 sequence is 18 residues long. Trimming shortened V by 2 bases and J by 3 bases, and 23 bases separated the two germline ends. The germline V gene encodes CDR1 LNHDA and CDR2 SQIVND (reference sequence). CDR3 amino acids: CASSISLSIGTLHYEQYF. The CDR3 DNA is TGTGCCAGTAGTATATCCCTCTCCATAGGGACACTCCACTACGAGCAGTACTTC.

The chain joins TRBV28 to TRBJ2-7; D is perhaps TRBD2 (6 bases). Per germline, CDR1 MDHEN and CDR2 SYDVKM. V was pared by 3 bases and J by 6 bases, with 12 bases between. CDR3 length equals 13 residues. CDR3: CASSFREPPEQYF. The DNA for the CDR3 is TGTGCCAGCAGTTTCCGGGAGCCCCCCGAGCAGTACTTC.

The J gene is TRBJ2-1, the V gene TRBV11-2, with a tentative D call TRBD1 (5 bases). Trimming shortened V by 1 base and J by 4 bases, and 11 bases separated the two germline ends. Germline CDR1 and CDR2: SGHAT and FQNNGV. The CDR3 spans 15 residues. CDR3 amino acids: CASSLVPQVYNEQFF. CDR3 bases: TGTGCCAGCAGCTTAGTACCACAGGTGTACAATGAGCAGTTCTTC.

In the case of this clone: Different DNA sequences within this sample yield the same CDR3. The chain carries TRBV11-2 and TRBJ2-7, with 9 bases fitting TRBD1. Germline CDR1 is SGHAT and CDR2 is FQNNGV. V lost 3 bases, J lost 1 base, and 1 base stayed unmatched. CDR3 length: 14 amino acids. CDR3 sequence: CASSFGQGSYEQYF. Written as DNA, the CDR3 is TGTGCCAGCAGCTTCGGACAGGGGTCCTACGAGCAGTACTTC.

The V gene is TRBV6-5, the J gene TRBJ1-1; unclear D gene. V was cut by 5 bases and J by 1 base, with 11 bases left in between. The germline V gene encodes CDR1 MNHEY and CDR2 SVGAGI. CDR3 length equals 14 residues. The CDR3: CASSTGRGNTEAFF. The CDR3 region has the DNA TGTGCCAGCAGTACCGGGCGGGGGAACACTGAAGCTTTCTTT.

The chain recombines TRBV15 with TRBJ2-3, with TRBD1 as a possible D gene (6 bases). The CDR3 is made up of 14 amino acids. Trimming took off 8 bases at V and 2 bases at J, with 14 bases between the two ends. The germline CDR1 and CDR2 sequences are LNHNV and YYDKDF (reference sequence). The CDR3 region is CATQGLVSTDTQYF. The DNA of the CDR3 is TGTGCCACCCAGGGGCTGGTTTCCACAGATACGCAGTATTTT.

The chain carries TRBV11-2 and TRBJ2-7, with a tentative D call TRBD2 (6 bases). Germline loops: CDR1 SGHAT, CDR2 FQNNGV. Trimming pared 3 bases from V and 0 bases from J, leaving 15 bases between. The CDR3 has 16 residues. The CDR3 DNA is TGTGCCAGCAGCTTCCCTGGGACTTTTCACTCCTACGAGCAGTACTTC. Protein: CASSFPGTFHSYEQYF. Filled out from reference TRBV11-2 and TRBJ2-7, the complete variable domain reads EAGVAQSPRYKIIEKRQSVAFWCNPISGHATLYWYQQILGQGPKLLIQFQNNGVVDDSQLPKDRFSAERLKGVDSTLKIQPAKLEDSAVYLCASSFPGTFHSYEQYFGPGTRLTVT.

The chain joins TRBV28 to TRBJ1-5; D gene unclear. Per the germline V gene, CDR1 is MDHEN and CDR2 is SYDVKM. Trimming cost V 5 bases and J 6 bases, with 8 bases left between them. This CDR3 is built from 12 residues. As DNA, the CDR3 is TGTGCCAGCAGTCCCCTTAGTCAGCCCCAGCATTTT. The encoded protein is CASSPLSQPQHF.

The chain couples TRBV5-1 to TRBJ2-7, with 9 bases aligning to TRBD2. Trimming at V came to 4 bases and at J to 5 bases, leaving 7 bases not matched to a gene. The CDR3 has 14 amino acids. Per germline, CDR1 SGHRS and CDR2 YFSETQ. The CDR3 nucleotides are TGCGCCAGCAGCGCGGGAGGGGGGAATGACGAGCAGTACTTC. This translates into CASSAGGGNDEQYF. Full variable domain (outside the CDR3, taken from reference TRBV5-1 and TRBJ2-7): KAGVTQTPRYLIKTRGQQVTLSCSPISGHRSVSWYQQTPGQGLQFLFEYFSETQRNKGNFPGRFSGRQFSNSRSEMNVSTLELGDSALYLCASSAGGGNDEQYFGPGTRLTVT.

The chain joins TRBV7-9 to TRBJ1-3; no clear D gene. The germline V gene encodes CDR1 SEHNR and CDR2 FQNEAQ (reference sequence). Trimming pared 5 bases from V and 4 bases from J, leaving 6 bases between. The CDR3 runs 12 residues. The CDR3: CASSPLGNTIYF. For the CDR3, the DNA is TGTGCCAGCAGCCCGTTGGGAAACACCATATATTTT.

The CDR3 coding sequence is TGTGCCAGCAGTTACGGGAAGCGGGCGGACAATGAGCAGTTCTTC. Amino acids: CASSYGKRADNEQFF. The rearrangement joins TRBV6-5 to TRBJ2-1; the D gene is possibly TRBD2 (6 bases). Germline loops: CDR1 MNHEY, CDR2 SVGAGI. CDR3 length: 15 residues. V lost 2 bases to trimming and J lost 5 bases, with 13 bases between them.

In this sample, this clone turned up a few times. The CDR3 coding sequence is TGTGCCAGCAGTGACCGGGGGGACAGGGCTTGGGAAAAACTGTTTTTT. This gives the protein CASSDRGDRAWEKLFF. The genes are TRBV2 and TRBJ1-4; 9 nucleotides agree with TRBD1. CDR1 and CDR2 from the germline V gene are SNHLY and FYNNEI. The CDR3 is 16 residues long. V lost 3 bases, J lost 8 bases, and 10 bases stayed unmatched.

The rearrangement joins TRBV11-2 to TRBJ2-7; maybe TRBD1 (6 bases). The CDR3 spans 16 residues. Germline V lookup: CDR1 SGHAT, CDR2 FQNNGV. Trimming removed 1 base from V and 3 bases from J, with 16 bases in between. The CDR3 spells CASSLVGGFKSYEQYF. The CDR3 DNA sequence: TGTGCCAGCAGCTTAGTAGGGGGATTTAAAAGCTACGAGCAGTACTTC.

V gene TRBV5-4 combines with J gene TRBJ2-2; D possibly corresponds to TRBD2 (7 bases). CDR3 size: 15 residues. Germline V gives CDR1 SGHNT, CDR2 YYREEE (reference sequence). The V gene lost 2 bases and the J gene lost 7 bases, with 15 bases spanning the gap. In DNA form, the CDR3 reads TGTGCCAGCAGCTTTGTAGGGGGGGCAGGCGGGGAGCTGTTTTTT. This codes for CASSFVGGAGGELFF.

This clone has just one count. The J gene is TRBJ1-1, the V gene TRBV19; 9 bases align to TRBD1. V lost 7 bases to trimming and J lost 0 bases; unmatched junction nucleotides: 3. The CDR3 consists of 14 residues. The germline V gene has CDR1 LNHDA and CDR2 SQIVND (reference sequence). The CDR3 nucleotides read TGTGCCAGTACGCGACAGGGGGTGAACACTGAAGCTTTCTTT. Encoded protein: CASTRQGVNTEAFF. The full variable domain, rest sourced from reference TRBV19 and TRBJ1-1, is DGGITQSPKYLFRKEGQNVTLSCEQNLNHDAMYWYRQDPGQGLRLIYYSQIVNDFQKGDIAEGYSVSREKKESFPLTVTSAQKNPTAFYLCASTRQGVNTEAFFGQGTRLTVV.

This clone appeared a single time. The rearrangement links TRBV7-9 to TRBJ1-6; no clear D gene. Germline V gives CDR1 SEHNR, CDR2 FQNEAQ (reference sequence). V was shortened by 5 bases and J by 7 bases, with 6 bases between the two germline ends. The length of the CDR3 is 12 residues. CDR3 amino acids: CASSQLNSPLHF. As DNA, the CDR3 is TGTGCCAGCAGCCAACTAAATTCACCCCTCCACTTT. Using reference TRBV7-9 and TRBJ1-6 for the parts outside the CDR3, the full variable domain is DTGVSQNPRHKITKRGQNVTFRCDPISEHNRLYWYRQTLGQGPEFLTYFQNEAQLEKSRLLSDRFSAERPKGSFSTLEIQRTEQGDSAMYLCASSQLNSPLHFGNGTRLTVT.

The rearrangement links TRBV23-1 to TRBJ2-3; possible D gene TRBD2, 5 bases. TRBV23-1 is filed as an ORF, its function uncertain. The CDR3 runs 16 residues. V lost 5 bases and J lost 2, with 17 bases in between. CDR3 in DNA: TGCGCCAGCAGTTCCCTAGGCGGGTTCCCCACAGATACGCAGTATTTT. Amino acids: CASSSLGGFPTDTQYF.

The chain couples TRBV1 to TRBJ2-3; TRBD1 reflects the table's D call only, with no check against the DNA. TRBV1 is a recognized pseudogene. The CDR3 sequence is 15 residues long. The CDR3, as DNA: TGCACCAGCAGCCAAGGGGGGCAATCCACAGATACGCAGTATTTT. Its translation: CTSSQGGQSTDTQYF.

This clone showed up just a few times. The chain combines TRBV7-6 with TRBJ2-7; 7 bases align to TRBD1. The V gene end was trimmed by 5 bases and the J gene end by 2 bases; junction bases not matched to a gene: 12. This CDR3 is built from 16 residues. Germline loops: CDR1 SGHVS, CDR2 FNYEAQ. CDR3 bases: TGTGCCAGCAGCATCATCACCGGGACAGCGACCTACGAGCAGTACTTC. Amino acid sequence: CASSIITGTATYEQYF. Full variable domain (remainder filled in from reference TRBV7-6 and TRBJ2-7): GAGVSQSPRYKVTKRGQDVALRCDPISGHVSLYWYRQALGQGPEFLTYFNYEAQQDKSGLPNDRFSAERPEGSISTLTIQRTEQRDSAMYRCASSIITGTATYEQYFGPGTRLTVT.

The chain is built from TRBV5-1 and TRBJ2-1, with 7 bases fitting TRBD2. J gave up 2 bases and V 5 bases, and 10 bases lay outside the gene matches. The CDR3 has 16 residues. Germline loops: CDR1 SGHRS, CDR2 YFSETQ. In nucleotides, the CDR3 is TGCGCCAGCAGTATTATTTCTAGCGGAGCCTACAATGAGCAGTTCTTC. Protein product: CASSIISSGAYNEQFF.

The chain joins TRBV11-2 to TRBJ1-2; tentatively, D is TRBD1 (6 bases). CDR3 length: 13 residues. Trimming removed 5 bases from V and 7 bases from J, with 14 bases in between. Germline-derived CDR1 and CDR2 are SGHAT and FQNNGV. CDR3 loop: CASSRSGAAGYTF. The CDR3 nucleotides read TGTGCCAGCAGCCGTTCAGGGGCGGCTGGCTACACCTTC.

The chain employs TRBV10-2 and TRBJ2-5, with D unresolved. This CDR3 comprises 14 residues. Germline V gene sequence: CDR1 WSHSY, CDR2 SAAADI. V shed 2 bases and J shed 5 bases, with 12 bases lying between them. The CDR3 DNA sequence: TGCGCCAGCAGTGAGGGTGCAGTGCTGGAGACCCAGTACTTC. It codes for CASSEGAVLETQYF.

The gene calls are TRBV28 and TRBJ1-2; 9 bases fit TRBD1. Germline values: CDR1 MDHEN, CDR2 SYDVKM. The CDR3 is made up of 16 amino acids. J gave up 8 bases and V 6 bases, and 16 bases lay outside the gene matches. The CDR3 region is CASRGLGTGFVSGYTF. DNA of the CDR3: TGTGCCAGCAGGGGTCTGGGGACAGGGTTTGTGAGCGGCTACACCTTC.

The chain carries TRBV4-1 and TRBJ1-5; TRBD1 matches 7 bases. The CDR3 runs to 16 residues. Trimming removed 2 bases from V and 5 bases from J; junction bases left unmatched: 9. Per germline, CDR1 MGHRA and CDR2 YSYEKL. CDR3 sequence (DNA): TGCGCCAGCAGCCAACCCCAGGGGGGATATCATCAGCCCCAGCATTTT. Translation gives CASSQPQGGYHQPQHF.

V is TRBV5-5 and J is TRBJ2-2; possibly TRBD2 for D (5 bases). Germline V CDR1 and CDR2: SGHKS, YYEKEE (reference sequence). V gave up 4 bases and J gave up 5 bases, with 9 bases separating them. The CDR3 spans 13 residues. Here the CDR3 DNA reads TGTGCCAGCAGCACGGGATTAACCGGGGAGCTGTTTTTT. This gives the protein CASSTGLTGELFF.

The V and J genes are TRBV5-4 and TRBJ1-1; TRBD1 is a possible D gene (5 bases). V dropped 1 base and J dropped 5 bases, with 15 bases sitting between them. The CDR3 has 15 residues. Germline V gene lookup returns CDR1 SGHNT and CDR2 YYREEE (reference sequence). CDR3: CASSLPQGPRTEAFF. The CDR3 DNA follows: TGTGCCAGCAGCTTGCCCCAGGGCCCGAGGACTGAAGCTTTCTTT. Complete variable domain (other parts from reference TRBV5-4 and TRBJ1-1): ETGVTQSPTHLIKTRGQQVTLRCSSQSGHNTVSWYQQALGQGPQFIFQYYREEENGRGNFPPRFSGLQFPNYSSELNVNALELDDSALYLCASSLPQGPRTEAFFGQGTRLTVV.